One and the same sample provided the 2 T cell receptor beta chains below, sequenced in a study of CD8+ T cells in alopecia areata. Treatment in this sample: oral pan-JAK inhibitor, 5-10 mg twice daily. Extracted from the samples, RNA was reverse transcribed into cDNA to serve as the sequencing template. The method was immunoSEQ multiplex PCR; TCRdb's version includes in-frame clones alone and lacks a portion of them. Of some 110,000 clones in the sample, about 60% are singletons; the top ten hold 9% to 15%. The sequences come from CD8+ T cells sorted from blood, collected at week 24, from a patient treated with tofacitinib. These receptors were obtained from a human donor with alopecia areata.

There are a few counts of this clone. The chain carries TRBV4-1 and TRBJ2-3, with a tentative D call TRBD2 (7 bases). Germline CDR1 is MGHRA and CDR2 is YSYEKL. This CDR3 has 15 residues. Trimming cost V 0 bases and J 6 bases, with 13 bases left between them. This CDR3 is CASSQEWGGRDTQYF. The DNA for the CDR3 is TGCGCCAGCAGCCAAGAGTGGGGGGGGCGGGATACGCAGTATTTT.

The chain employs TRBV15 and TRBJ2-5; 7 positions agree with TRBD2. After removal of 0 bases from V and 5 bases from J, the junction contained 3 bases not matched to a gene. The CDR3 extends over 14 amino acids. The germline gives CDR1 LNHNV, CDR2 YYDKDF (reference sequence). The CDR3 DNA sequence: TGTGCCACCAGCAGAGAAAGGGGAGGGGAGACCCAGTACTTC. Translation gives CATSRERGGETQYF.